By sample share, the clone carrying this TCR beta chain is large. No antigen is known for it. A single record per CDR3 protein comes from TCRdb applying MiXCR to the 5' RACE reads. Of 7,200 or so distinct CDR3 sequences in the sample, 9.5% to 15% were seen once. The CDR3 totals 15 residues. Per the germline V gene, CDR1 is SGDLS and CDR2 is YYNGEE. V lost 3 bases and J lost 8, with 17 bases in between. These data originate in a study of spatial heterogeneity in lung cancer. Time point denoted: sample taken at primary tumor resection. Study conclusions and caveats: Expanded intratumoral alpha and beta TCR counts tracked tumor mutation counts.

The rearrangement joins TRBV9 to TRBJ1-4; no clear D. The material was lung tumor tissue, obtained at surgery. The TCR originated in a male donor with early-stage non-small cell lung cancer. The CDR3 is CASSAPGPLGEKLFF. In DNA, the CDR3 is TGTGCCAGCAGCGCCCCGGGCCCCCTCGGGGAAAAACTGTTTTTT.